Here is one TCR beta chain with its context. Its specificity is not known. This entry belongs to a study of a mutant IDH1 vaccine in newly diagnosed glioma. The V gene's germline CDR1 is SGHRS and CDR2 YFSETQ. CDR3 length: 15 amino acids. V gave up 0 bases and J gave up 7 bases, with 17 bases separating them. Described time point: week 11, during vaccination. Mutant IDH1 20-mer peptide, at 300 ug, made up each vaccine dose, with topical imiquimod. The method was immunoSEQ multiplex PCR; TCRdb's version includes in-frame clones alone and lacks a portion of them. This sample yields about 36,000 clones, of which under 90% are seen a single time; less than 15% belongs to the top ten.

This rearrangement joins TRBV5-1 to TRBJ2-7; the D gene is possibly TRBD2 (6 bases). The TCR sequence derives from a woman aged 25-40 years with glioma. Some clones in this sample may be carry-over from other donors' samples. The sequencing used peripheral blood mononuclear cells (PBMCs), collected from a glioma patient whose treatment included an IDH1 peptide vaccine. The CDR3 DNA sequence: TGCGCCAGCAGCTTGGCCATGGCGGCCGGGGGAGAGCAGTACTTC. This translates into CASSLAMAAGGEQYF.